This T cell receptor (beta chain) stems from a study of blood T cells in healthy people across ages. Whole-study results and caveats: Naive T cell percentage strongly correlated with TCR beta diversity.

V gave up 5 bases and J gave up 0 bases, with 14 bases separating them. The CDR3 has 15 amino acids. CDR1 and CDR2 (germline): SGHVS, FQNEAQ. A second PCR of roughly 7 to 11 cycles used a sample-barcoded 5' primer and a J-beta primer mix. Every sample gave at least 2.5 million paired-end reads containing CDR3. One entry per CDR3 protein, called by TCRdb with MiXCR from the 5' RACE reads. The sample consists of fewer than 750,000 distinct CDR3 sequences, 45% to 55% of them appearing once. This clonotype has just a few counts. Its matching antigen is unknown. The chain joins TRBV7-8 to TRBJ2-7; tentative D call: TRBD1 (5 bases). The specimen sequenced was blood. The sequence was collected from a man older than 75 in good health. This CDR3 reads CASSVRALLSYEQYF. The CDR3, as DNA: TGTGCCAGCAGCGTCAGGGCTCTGCTCTCCTACGAGCAGTACTTC.